This TCR beta chain emerged from a study of T cells after yellow fever vaccination. Study context: Fractions of low cell number were prepared using SMART-Seq v4 Ultra Low Input.

This clonotype occurred a few times. Its antigen is still unknown. Study-wide findings and caveats: Most clones from primary vaccination were detected again post-booster (96% CD4, 88% CD8). The secondary response peaked faster, at day 5 versus 15, but was weaker.

Making TCR cDNA involved 5'RACE template switching, which added UMIs and a universal primer site. TCRdb reanalysed the 5' RACE reads using MiXCR and keeps one entry per CDR3 protein. Among a few hundred thousand distinct CDR3 sequences listed, around 6.8% were seen once. Trimming stripped 1 base from V and 1 base from J, with 10 bases between. The CDR3 consists of 15 residues. The V gene's germline CDR1 is SGHRS and CDR2 YFSETQ. Sequenced material: PBMCs, taken about 49 days after the first yellow fever vaccination. J is TRBJ2-3 and V is TRBV5-1; no reliable D call. The clonotype comes from a man aged 18 to 29 who received the YFV17D yellow fever vaccine. The CDR3 region has the DNA TGCGCCAGCAGCTTGACGGACCCCCGCACAGATACGCAGTATTTT. Its protein is CASSLTDPRTDTQYF.